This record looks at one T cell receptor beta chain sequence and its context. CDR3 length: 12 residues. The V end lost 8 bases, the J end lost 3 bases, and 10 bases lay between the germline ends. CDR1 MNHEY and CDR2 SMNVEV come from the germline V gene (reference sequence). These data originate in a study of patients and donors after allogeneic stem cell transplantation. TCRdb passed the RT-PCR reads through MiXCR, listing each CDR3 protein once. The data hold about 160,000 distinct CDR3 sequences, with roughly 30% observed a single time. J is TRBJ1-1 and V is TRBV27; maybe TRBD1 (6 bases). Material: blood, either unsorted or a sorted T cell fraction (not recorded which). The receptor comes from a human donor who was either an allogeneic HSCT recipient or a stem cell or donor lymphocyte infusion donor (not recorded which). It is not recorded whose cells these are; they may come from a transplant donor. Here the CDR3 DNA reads TGTGCCAGCTCGGACAGATACACTGAAGCTTTCTTT. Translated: CASSDRYTEAFF.